This TCR beta chain originates from a study of control samples from healthy donors and cancer patients. This CDR3 comprises 12 residues. From germline, CDR1 is SGHTA and CDR2 FQGNSA. V dropped 3 bases and J dropped 11 bases, with 14 bases sitting between them. Profiled with immunoSEQ multiplex PCR; TCRdb holds only in-frame clones, not every one. The data hold about 160,000 clones, with approximately 93% observed a single time. The chain is built from TRBV7-2 and TRBJ2-7; D is ambiguous. Sequenced: blood. This clonotype originated in a woman between 40 and 50 years old in good health. For the CDR3, the DNA is TGTGCCAGCAGCTTGTCTAACGGAGTAAAGTACTTC. Amino acids: CASSLSNGVKYF. The full variable domain, with the rest looked up from reference TRBV7-2 and TRBJ2-7, is GAGVSQSPSNKVTEKGKDVELRCDPISGHTALYWYRQSLGQGLEFLIYFQGNSAPDKSGLPSDRFSAERTGGSVSTLTIQRTQQEDSAVYLCASSLSNGVKYFGPGTRLTVT.